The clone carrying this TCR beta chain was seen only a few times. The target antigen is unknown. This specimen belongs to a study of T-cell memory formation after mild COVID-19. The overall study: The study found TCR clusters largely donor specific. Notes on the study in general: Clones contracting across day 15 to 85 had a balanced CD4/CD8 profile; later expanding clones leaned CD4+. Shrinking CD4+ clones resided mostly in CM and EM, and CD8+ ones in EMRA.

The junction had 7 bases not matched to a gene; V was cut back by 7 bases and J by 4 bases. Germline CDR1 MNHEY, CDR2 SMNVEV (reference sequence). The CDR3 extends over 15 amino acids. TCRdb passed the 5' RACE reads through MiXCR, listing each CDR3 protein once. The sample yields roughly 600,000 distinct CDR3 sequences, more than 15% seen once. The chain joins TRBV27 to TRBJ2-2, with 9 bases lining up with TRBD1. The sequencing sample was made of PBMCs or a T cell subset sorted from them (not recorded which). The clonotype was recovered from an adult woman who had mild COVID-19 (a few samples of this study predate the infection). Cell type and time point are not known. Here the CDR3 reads CASKQGAMGTGELFF. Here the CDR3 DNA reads TGTGCCAGCAAACAGGGGGCAATGGGCACCGGGGAGCTGTTTTTT.